Below are 28 T cell receptor beta chains sequenced from a single sample in a study of CD8 T cells in ankylosing spondylitis. TCRdb re-called the 5' RACE reads with MiXCR, one entry per CDR3 protein. The sample has a few hundred thousand distinct CDR3 sequences; around 20% are singletons. Sample: blood, either unsorted or a sorted T cell fraction (not recorded which). The receptor source for this set is a female donor with ankylosing spondylitis or in good health (not recorded which).

This clonotype appeared a few times. CDR3 nucleotide sequence: TGCAGCGTTGGAGTTGCAACTAATGAAAAACTGTTTTTT. Amino acid sequence: CSVGVATNEKLFF. The V and J genes are TRBV29-1 and TRBJ1-4; no firm D call. V shed 4 bases and J shed 0 bases, with 6 bases lying between them. CDR1 is SQVTM, CDR2 ANQGSEA, per germline. The CDR3 runs to 13 residues. The whole variable domain, remainder taken from reference TRBV29-1 and TRBJ1-4, is SAVISQKPSRDICQRGTSLTIQCQVDSQVTMMFWYRQQPGQSLTLIATANQGSEATYESGFVIDKFPISRPNLTFSTLTVSNMSPEDSSIYLCSVGVATNEKLFFGSGTQLSVL.

This clonotype was recorded a few times. The chain combines TRBV6-2 or TRBV6-3 with TRBJ2-3, with a tentative D call TRBD2 (5 bases). The V gene's germline CDR1 is MNHEY and CDR2 SVGEGT. V was shortened by 2 bases and J by 3 bases, with 15 bases between the two germline ends. The CDR3 sequence is 16 residues long. CDR3 protein: CASSYKADGGTDTQYF. CDR3 coding DNA: TGTGCCAGCAGTTACAAGGCCGACGGAGGAACAGATACGCAGTATTTT.

The rearrangement links TRBV20-1 to TRBJ2-7; maybe TRBD2 (6 bases). The CDR3 loop spans 15 amino acids. In germline, CDR1 is DFQATT, CDR2 SNEGSKA (reference sequence). V lost 0 bases, J lost 7 bases, and 19 bases lay in between. CDR3 region: CSARDWASEGWEQYF. The CDR3 nucleotides are TGCAGTGCTAGAGATTGGGCTAGCGAGGGGTGGGAGCAGTACTTC.

This chain uses TRBV27 with TRBJ1-2; TRBD1 is a possible D gene (6 bases). The CDR3 has 15 amino acids. Germline lookup yields CDR1 MNHEY and CDR2 SMNVEV (reference sequence). V lost 3 bases to trimming and J lost 4 bases, with 15 bases between them. The CDR3 loop reads CASSFRGGRGYGYTF. For the CDR3, the DNA is TGTGCCAGCAGTTTCCGAGGGGGACGGGGCTATGGCTACACCTTC.

The chain recombines TRBV20-1 with TRBJ1-4, with D perhaps matching TRBD1 (6 bases). Deletions cut 0 bases from V and 7 bases from J, with 15 bases between. The CDR3 covers 15 residues. Germline V gives CDR1 DFQATT, CDR2 SNEGSKA (reference sequence). CDR3 sequence (DNA): TGCAGTGCTAGAGATGGACAGCGCTTCAGTGAAAAACTGTTTTTT. Encoded protein: CSARDGQRFSEKLFF.

The chain has TRBV9 and TRBJ2-1; D ambiguous. V was trimmed by 0 bases and J by 8 bases, leaving 9 bases between them. CDR3 size: 13 residues. Germline CDR1 is SGDLS and CDR2 is YYNGEE. The DNA of the CDR3 is TGTGCCAGCAGCGTAGGAGCGTTGGATGAGCAGTTCTTC. This gives the protein CASSVGALDEQFF.

V usage is TRBV24-1 and J usage is TRBJ2-1; D is possibly TRBD2 (5 bases). V lost 4 bases to trimming and J lost 3 bases, with 12 bases between them. Looked up from germline, CDR1 is KGHDR and CDR2 is SFDVKD. The CDR3 sequence is 15 residues long. In nucleotides, the CDR3 is TGTGCCACCAGTGACCCGACTATTCTCTACAATGAGCAGTTCTTC. Protein sequence: CATSDPTILYNEQFF.

This clonotype was picked up a small number of times. The rearrangement uses TRBV25-1 and TRBJ2-1; 8 bases are a match to TRBD2. Germline V gene sequence: CDR1 MGHDK, CDR2 SYGVNS. The V segment lost 8 bases and the J segment 4 bases; nucleotides outside the gene matches: 7. This CDR3 spans 14 amino acids. CDR3 amino acids: CASHYGGGYNEQFF. CDR3 DNA: TGTGCCAGCCACTATGGCGGGGGGTACAATGAGCAGTTCTTC.

The chain combines TRBV10-1 with TRBJ1-1; TRBD1 might be the D (5 bases). The V end was cut by 9 bases, the J end by 0 bases, with 11 bases between. The CDR3 is 13 residues long. Germline CDR1 reads WNHNN; CDR2 reads SYGVQD (reference sequence). CDR3 amino acids: CASRQHMNTEAFF. DNA of the CDR3: TGCGCCAGTAGACAGCACATGAACACTGAAGCTTTCTTT.

V usage is TRBV6-1 and J usage is TRBJ2-3; 11 bases are shared with TRBD2. With 5 bases clipped from V and 6 bases from J, the junction kept 7 bases outside the gene matches. Germline V lookup: CDR1 MNHNS, CDR2 SASEGT. The CDR3 has 15 residues. As DNA, the CDR3 is TGTGCCAGCAGTCGTACTAGCGGGAGTAGGGATACGCAGTATTTT. Translation: CASSRTSGSRDTQYF.

The table lists this clonotype with a few counts. The chain couples TRBV7-7 to TRBJ2-1, with D tentatively TRBD1 (6 bases). The CDR3 has 14 residues. The ends were cut back, 5 bases at V and 7 bases at J, with 15 bases in the middle. Germline loops: CDR1 SSHAT, CDR2 FNYEAQ (reference sequence). As DNA, the CDR3 is TGTGCCAGCAGCCCCCATCCGGGACAAAATGAGCAGTTCTTC. Its protein product is CASSPHPGQNEQFF.

The table lists this clonotype with a few counts. The chain couples TRBV10-3 to TRBJ2-6, with D possibly TRBD2 on 6 matching bases. Trimming cost V 11 bases and J 1 base, with 12 bases left between them. Looked up from germline, CDR1 is ENHRY and CDR2 is SYGVKD. The CDR3 extends over 14 amino acids. The CDR3 bases are TGTGCCTCCTCTGGGGGGTCTGGGGCCAACGTCCTGACTTTC. This codes for CASSGGSGANVLTF.

J is TRBJ2-7 and V is TRBV20-1; D ambiguous. Germline V gene sequence: CDR1 DFQATT, CDR2 SNEGSKA (reference sequence). V gave up 3 bases and J gave up 2 bases, with 11 bases separating them. The CDR3 is made up of 13 amino acids. The CDR3 protein is CSASPDLTYEQYF. CDR3 coding DNA: TGCAGTGCTAGCCCGGACCTAACCTACGAGCAGTACTTC.

V is TRBV29-1 and J is TRBJ2-1, with 13 nucleotides matching TRBD2. The CDR3 has 13 residues. Unmatched junction bases numbered 8, after V lost 6 bases and J lost 12 bases. Germline assignment: CDR1 SQVTM and CDR2 ANQGSEA. CDR3 coding DNA: TGCAGCGTCGCAGGGACTAGCGGGATGCGGCAGTTCTTC. Its protein product is CSVAGTSGMRQFF.

Notes on this clonotype: No DNA is shown, since the ends of the CDR3 on it are uncertain; the CDR3 is the one TCRdb lists. The rearrangement joins TRBV24-1 to TRBJ1-2; TRBD1 is the table's D call and was not checked against the DNA. Germline lookup yields CDR1 KGHDR and CDR2 SFDVKD. With termini counted, the CDR3 has 15 amino acids. The CDR3 sequence is CATSASGTDFRGYTF.

This clonotype was found many times. This chain uses TRBV12-3 or TRBV12-4 with TRBJ2-7; TRBD2 might be the D (5 bases). V was cut by 8 bases and J by 3 bases, with 20 bases left in between. This CDR3 has 15 residues. CDR3 DNA: TGTGCCAGCCCTCCCGGCCATAGCGAGGACTACGAGCAGTACTTC. Protein sequence: CASPPGHSEDYEQYF.

This chain connects TRBV12-3 or TRBV12-4 to TRBJ1-1; D gene unclear. The CDR3 is made up of 13 amino acids. V gave up 4 bases and J gave up 1 base, with 7 bases separating them. The CDR3 region is CASSYYRNTEAFF. CDR3 DNA sequence: TGTGCCAGCAGTTACTACAGGAACACTGAAGCTTTCTTT.

This clonotype was observed a handful of times. A junction end diverges from the germline sequence, so it may reflect a read error. The chain has TRBV20-1 and TRBJ2-7; D gene unclear. CDR3 length: 17 amino acids. Germline lookup yields CDR1 DFQATT and CDR2 SNEGSKA (reference sequence). CDR3 protein: CCAAPPLLSWGNTEQYF. CDR3 in DNA: TGCTGTGCTGCACCCCCGCTGTTGAGCTGGGGTAACACCGAGCAGTACTTC.

This chain links TRBV7-9 with TRBJ2-1, with 8 bases matching TRBD2. The trim removed 1 base at V and 9 bases at J, leaving 11 bases unmatched. CDR1 SEHNR and CDR2 FQNEAQ come from the germline V gene (reference sequence). This CDR3 contains 16 residues. In DNA, the CDR3 is TGTGCCAGCAGCTTAGATCTCAGCGGGAGTGGTAGTGAGCAGTTCTTC. It translates to CASSLDLSGSGSEQFF.

The CDR3 protein is CASVPGTSGSADTQYF. CDR3 nucleotides: TGCGCCAGTGTACCCGGGACTAGCGGGAGTGCAGATACGCAGTATTTT. The rearrangement joins TRBV5-1 to TRBJ2-3; TRBD2 agrees at 14 bases. The CDR3 spans 16 residues. V lost 8 bases and J lost 4; bases outside the gene matches: 9. The germline V gene has CDR1 SGHRS and CDR2 YFSETQ. Full variable domain (rest looked up from reference TRBV5-1 and TRBJ2-3): KAGVTQTPRYLIKTRGQQVTLSCSPISGHRSVSWYQQTPGQGLQFLFEYFSETQRNKGNFPGRFSGRQFSNSRSEMNVSTLELGDSALYLCASVPGTSGSADTQYFGPGTRLTVL.

In its sample, this clonotype was seen a few times. This chain links TRBV4-3 with TRBJ2-2; possible D gene TRBD1, 6 bases. CDR3 length equals 15 residues. Germline-derived CDR1 and CDR2 are LGHNA and YSLEER. The V gene lost 4 bases and the J gene lost 4 bases, with 13 bases spanning the gap. CDR3 region: CASSRGPAVTGELFF. CDR3 DNA: TGCGCCAGCAGCCGGGGGCCAGCGGTCACCGGGGAGCTGTTTTTT.

This clonotype has more than one count but fewer than ten. This rearrangement joins TRBV20-1 to TRBJ2-1; 8 bases match TRBD2. The CDR3 is 14 amino acids. V lost 6 bases, J lost 8 bases, and 12 bases stayed unmatched. The V gene's germline CDR1 is DFQATT and CDR2 SNEGSKA (reference sequence). CDR3 amino acids: CSAPPSGRGYEQFF. CDR3 DNA: TGCAGTGCCCCCCCAAGCGGGAGAGGGTATGAGCAGTTCTTC.

This sequence joins TRBV5-6 and TRBJ1-1, with 10 bases aligning to TRBD1. The V gene's germline CDR1 is SGHDT and CDR2 YYEEEE. CDR3 length: 15 residues. V was clipped by 1 base and J by 3 bases; unmatched bases: 3. Here the CDR3 reads CASSLRTGGHTEAFF. The CDR3 region has the DNA TGTGCCAGCAGCTTGCGGACAGGGGGACACACTGAAGCTTTCTTT.

In this sample, this clonotype turned up a few times. The genes are TRBV7-2 and TRBJ2-7; 11 bases are shared with TRBD2. The CDR3 runs to 16 residues. Losses at the gene ends were 5 bases for V and 4 bases for J; bases not matched to a gene: 10. Germline CDR1 SGHTA, CDR2 FQGNSA. CDR3 bases: TGTGCCAGCAGCCTATTACTAGCGGGGGCGGTTTACGAGCAGTACTTC. As protein: CASSLLLAGAVYEQYF.

V gene TRBV3-1 combines with J gene TRBJ1-1; D remains ambiguous. Trimming removed 0 bases from V and 9 bases from J, with 8 bases in between. CDR1 and CDR2 (germline): LGHDT, YNNKEL (reference sequence). CDR3 length: 12 residues. The CDR3 sequence: CASSQEPGKAFF. In DNA form, the CDR3 reads TGTGCCAGCAGCCAAGAACCGGGTAAAGCTTTCTTT.

This clonotype was detected only a few times. The V gene is TRBV5-6, the J gene TRBJ2-1; no clear D gene. This CDR3 region has 14 residues. V dropped 2 bases and J dropped 9 bases, with 15 bases sitting between them. Germline V gene data show CDR1 as SGHDT and CDR2 as YYEEEE. This CDR3 is CASSFLEGSGEQFF. DNA for the CDR3: TGTGCCAGCAGCTTCCTCGAAGGGTCCGGTGAGCAGTTCTTC. The whole variable domain, filled in from reference TRBV5-6 and TRBJ2-1, reads DAGVTQSPTHLIKTRGQQVTLRCSPKSGHDTVSWYQQALGQGPQFIFQYYEEEERQRGNFPDRFSGHQFPNYSSELNVNALLLGDSALYLCASSFLEGSGEQFFGPGTRLTVL.

This clonotype has ten or more counts. J is TRBJ2-3 and V is TRBV7-2; D is ambiguous. Trimming removed 5 bases from V and 4 bases from J, with 13 bases in between. The CDR3 loop spans 14 amino acids. In germline, CDR1 is SGHTA, CDR2 FQGNSA. The CDR3 DNA reads as TGTGCCAGCAGCCCCCTTTTTGGTTCAGATACGCAGTATTTT. Amino acid sequence: CASSPLFGSDTQYF.

The V call is TRBV11-2, the J call TRBJ2-2, with 14 nucleotides matching TRBD2. Per germline, CDR1 SGHAT and CDR2 FQNNGV. This CDR3 is 19 amino acids long. Germline trimming cut 1 base from V and 5 bases from J; bases unmatched to any gene: 9. In DNA form, the CDR3 reads TGTGCCAGCAGCTTAGTGGGACTAGCGGGAGCCCTGAGGACCGGGGAGCTGTTTTTT. It specifies CASSLVGLAGALRTGELFF. Full variable domain (missing parts from reference TRBV11-2 and TRBJ2-2): EAGVAQSPRYKIIEKRQSVAFWCNPISGHATLYWYQQILGQGPKLLIQFQNNGVVDDSQLPKDRFSAERLKGVDSTLKIQPAKLEDSAVYLCASSLVGLAGALRTGELFFGEGSRLTVL.